The 6 T cell receptor beta chains below come from one sample, sequenced in a study of T-cell memory formation after mild COVID-19. TCRdb recomputed calls from the 5' RACE reads with MiXCR, one row per CDR3 protein. The profile shows around 180,000 distinct CDR3 sequences, roughly 17% of them singletons. Sequencing was performed on PBMCs or a T cell subset sorted from them (not recorded which). The receptors were gathered from an adult woman who had mild COVID-19 (a few samples of this study predate the infection). Cell type and time point are not known.

This clonotype showed up just a few times. This sequence joins TRBV7-7 and TRBJ2-5; possible D gene TRBD2, 6 bases. The CDR3 extends over 15 amino acids. Germline V gene data show CDR1 as SSHAT and CDR2 as FNYEAQ (reference sequence). The V and J ends lost 5 bases and 5 bases respectively, with 18 bases between them. The CDR3 is CASSPTPGVGETQYF. The CDR3 nucleotides are TGTGCCAGCAGCCCCACTCCGGGAGTTGGGGAGACCCAGTACTTC.

This clonotype has a handful of counts. This chain joins TRBV19 and TRBJ1-1, with no clear D. Trimming removed 3 bases from V and 7 bases from J, with 9 bases in between. The CDR3 is 12 amino acids. Germline values: CDR1 LNHDA, CDR2 SQIVND (reference sequence). The DNA for the CDR3 is TGTGCCAGTAGTATTGGTGAACTTGAAGCTTTCTTT. Its protein is CASSIGELEAFF. Based on the CDR3 plus reference TRBV19 and TRBJ1-1, the full variable domain is DGGITQSPKYLFRKEGQNVTLSCEQNLNHDAMYWYRQDPGQGLRLIYYSQIVNDFQKGDIAEGYSVSREKKESFPLTVTSAQKNPTAFYLCASSIGELEAFFGQGTRLTVV.

This chain uses TRBV24-1 with TRBJ2-4; the D gene is possibly TRBD1 (5 bases). This CDR3 is built from 13 residues. The germline V gene encodes CDR1 KGHDR and CDR2 SFDVKD. V was shortened by 4 bases and J by 4 bases, with 7 bases between the two germline ends. CDR3 nucleotides: TGTGCCACCAGTGAGCCAGGGAAAAACATTCAGTACTTC. It translates to CATSEPGKNIQYF.

This chain uses TRBV12-3 or TRBV12-4 with TRBJ1-4; possible D gene TRBD1, 6 bases. CDR3 length: 16 amino acids. V was cut by 6 bases and J by 7 bases, with 21 bases left in between. The CDR3: CASSKGGLSMGEKLFF. Here the CDR3 DNA reads TGTGCCAGCAGCAAGGGGGGCCTAAGTATGGGTGAAAAACTGTTTTTT.

This clonotype was seen more than once but under ten times. This chain joins TRBV5-6 and TRBJ1-1, with TRBD1 identical over 7 bases. CDR1 and CDR2 from the germline V gene are SGHDT and YYEEEE. The length of the CDR3 is 14 residues. V gave up 9 bases and J gave up 6 bases; unmatched junction bases: 14. The CDR3 nucleotides are TGTGCCACCGCGGTGGGCAGGGGGTTATCTGAAGCTTTCTTT. Amino acid sequence: CATAVGRGLSEAFF.

This chain connects TRBV19 to TRBJ1-1; possibly TRBD1 for D (5 bases). The V gene lost 7 bases and the J gene lost 1 base, with 10 bases spanning the gap. This CDR3 comprises 13 residues. Germline V CDR1 and CDR2: LNHDA, SQIVND (reference sequence). CDR3 sequence: CASKGAPNTEAFF. DNA for the CDR3: TGTGCCAGTAAAGGGGCTCCGAACACTGAAGCTTTCTTT. Combining the CDR3 with reference TRBV19 and TRBJ1-1 gives the whole variable domain DGGITQSPKYLFRKEGQNVTLSCEQNLNHDAMYWYRQDPGQGLRLIYYSQIVNDFQKGDIAEGYSVSREKKESFPLTVTSAQKNPTAFYLCASKGAPNTEAFFGQGTRLTVV.